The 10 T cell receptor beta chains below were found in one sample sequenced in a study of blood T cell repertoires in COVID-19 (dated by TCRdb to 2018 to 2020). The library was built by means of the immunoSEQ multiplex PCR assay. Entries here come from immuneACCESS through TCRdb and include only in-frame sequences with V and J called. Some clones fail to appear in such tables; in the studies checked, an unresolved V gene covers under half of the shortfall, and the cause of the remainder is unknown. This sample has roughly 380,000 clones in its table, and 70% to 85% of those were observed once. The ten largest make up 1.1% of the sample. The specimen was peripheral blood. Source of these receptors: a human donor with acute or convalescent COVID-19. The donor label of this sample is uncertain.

The CDR3 spells CASSGSLQGNEQFF. CDR3 in DNA: TGTGCCAGCAGTGGATCACTTCAGGGGAATGAGCAGTTCTTC. The chain carries TRBV2 and TRBJ2-1; tentatively, D is TRBD1 (6 bases). This CDR3 region has 14 residues. V was cut by 4 bases and J by 7 bases, with 14 bases left in between. Germline CDR1 is SNHLY and CDR2 is FYNNEI. The full variable domain, with the rest looked up from reference TRBV2 and TRBJ2-1, is EPEVTQTPSHQVTQMGQEVILRCVPISNHLYFYWYRQILGQKVEFLVSFYNNEISEKSEIFDDQFSVERPDGSNFTLKIRSTKLEDSAMYFCASSGSLQGNEQFFGPGTRLTVL.

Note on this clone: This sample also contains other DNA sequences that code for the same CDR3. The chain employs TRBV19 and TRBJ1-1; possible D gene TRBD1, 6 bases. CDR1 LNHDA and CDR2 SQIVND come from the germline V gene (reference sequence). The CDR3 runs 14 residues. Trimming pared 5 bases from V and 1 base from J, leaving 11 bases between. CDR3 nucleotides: TGTGCCAGTAGTTACAGGGCTCGGAACACTGAAGCTTTCTTT. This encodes CASSYRARNTEAFF.

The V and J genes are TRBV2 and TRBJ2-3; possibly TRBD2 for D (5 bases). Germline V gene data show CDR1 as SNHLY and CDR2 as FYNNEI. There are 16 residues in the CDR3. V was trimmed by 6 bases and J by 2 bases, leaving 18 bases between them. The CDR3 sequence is CASSGRRGKATDTQYF. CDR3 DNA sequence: TGTGCCAGCAGCGGTCGTAGAGGGAAAGCCACAGATACGCAGTATTTT. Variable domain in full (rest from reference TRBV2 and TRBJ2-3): EPEVTQTPSHQVTQMGQEVILRCVPISNHLYFYWYRQILGQKVEFLVSFYNNEISEKSEIFDDQFSVERPDGSNFTLKIRSTKLEDSAMYFCASSGRRGKATDTQYFGPGTRLTVL.

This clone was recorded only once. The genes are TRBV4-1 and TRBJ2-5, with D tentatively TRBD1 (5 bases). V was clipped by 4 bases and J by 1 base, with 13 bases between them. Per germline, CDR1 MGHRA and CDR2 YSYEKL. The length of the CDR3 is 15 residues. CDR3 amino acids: CASSLLPTAQETQYF. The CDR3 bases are TGCGCCAGCAGCCTCCTACCGACAGCCCAAGAGACCCAGTACTTC.

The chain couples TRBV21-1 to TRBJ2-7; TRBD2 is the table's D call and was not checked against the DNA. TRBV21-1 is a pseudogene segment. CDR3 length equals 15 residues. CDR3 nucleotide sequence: TGTGCCAGCATTAAGGGTTCGGGAGCCCCCTACGAGCAGTACTTC. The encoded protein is CASIKGSGAPYEQYF.

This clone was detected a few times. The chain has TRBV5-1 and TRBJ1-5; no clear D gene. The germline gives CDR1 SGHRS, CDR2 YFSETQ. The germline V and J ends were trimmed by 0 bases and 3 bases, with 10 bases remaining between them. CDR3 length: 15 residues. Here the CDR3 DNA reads TGCGCCAGCAGCTTGGCGGGGTACGTCAATCAGCCCCAGCATTTT. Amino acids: CASSLAGYVNQPQHF. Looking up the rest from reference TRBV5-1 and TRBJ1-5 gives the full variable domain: KAGVTQTPRYLIKTRGQQVTLSCSPISGHRSVSWYQQTPGQGLQFLFEYFSETQRNKGNFPGRFSGRQFSNSRSEMNVSTLELGDSALYLCASSLAGYVNQPQHFGDGTRLSIL.

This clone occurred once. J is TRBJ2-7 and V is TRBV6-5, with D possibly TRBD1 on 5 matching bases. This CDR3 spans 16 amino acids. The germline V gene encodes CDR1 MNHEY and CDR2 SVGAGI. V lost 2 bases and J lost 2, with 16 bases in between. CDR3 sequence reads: CASSYARQLSPYEQYF. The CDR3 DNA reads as TGTGCCAGCAGTTACGCAAGACAGTTGTCTCCCTACGAGCAGTACTTC.

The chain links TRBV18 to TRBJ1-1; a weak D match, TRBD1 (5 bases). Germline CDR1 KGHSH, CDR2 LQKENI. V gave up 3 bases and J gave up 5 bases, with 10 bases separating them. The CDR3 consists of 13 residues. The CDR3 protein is CASSPQGETEAFF. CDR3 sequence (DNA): TGTGCCAGCTCACCGCAGGGTGAGACTGAAGCTTTCTTT.

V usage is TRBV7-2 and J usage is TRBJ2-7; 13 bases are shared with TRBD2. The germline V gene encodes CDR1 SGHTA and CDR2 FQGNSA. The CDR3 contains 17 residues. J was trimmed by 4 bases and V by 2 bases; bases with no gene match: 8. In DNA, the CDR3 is TGTGCCAGCAGCTTAACGGGGACTAGCGGGAAAGGTTACGAGCAGTACTTC. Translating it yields CASSLTGTSGKGYEQYF.

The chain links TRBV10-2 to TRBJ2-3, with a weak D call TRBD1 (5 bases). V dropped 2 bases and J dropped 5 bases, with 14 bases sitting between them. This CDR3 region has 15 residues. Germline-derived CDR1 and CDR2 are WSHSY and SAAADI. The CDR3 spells CASSEGHDFRDTQYF. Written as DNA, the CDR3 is TGCGCCAGCAGTGAGGGACACGATTTTAGAGATACGCAGTATTTT.